At least ten counts were recorded for the clone carrying this T cell receptor beta chain. The CDR3 contains 17 residues. CDR1 LNHDA and CDR2 SQIVND come from the germline V gene (reference sequence). V lost 4 bases, J lost 0 bases, and 13 bases lay in between. This record comes from a study of Graves' ophthalmopathy and Graves' hyperthyroidism. Having ophthalmopathy, the donors showed moderate-to-severe activity, CAS ≥3 and NOSPECS ≥4, with disease lasting under 3 months. The diagnostic workup employed clinical symptoms, serum thyroxine, TRAb, thyroid ultrasound and orbital computed tomography. RNA served as the template for amplifying TCR beta CDR3 regions. Following a first-round RT-PCR that used HTBI primers, a second-round multiplex PCR was carried out. TCRdb reprocessed the multiplex PCR reads via MiXCR and lists one record per CDR3 protein. There are about 210,000 distinct CDR3 sequences in the sample; approximately 29% occur only once, and 9.1% lies in the top ten.

The V call is TRBV19, the J call TRBJ2-6; no reliable D call. The source material was peripheral blood. The receptor was isolated from a man aged 45-65 years with Graves' ophthalmopathy. Written as DNA, the CDR3 is TGTGCCAGTAGTAAGGCCAGAAAGCACTCTGGGGCCAACGTCCTGACTTTC. It translates to CASSKARKHSGANVLTF.